This entry lists 14 T cell receptor beta chains sequenced from one sample in a study of vaccination effects on CD4 cells after COVID-19. A roughly ten-day culture period preceded the isolation of CD4+ T cells. Each participant received a vaccine that was either BNT162b2 or mRNA-1273, given as two doses. Their recognized antigens are unknown. Clones were read by immunoSEQ multiplex PCR, and TCRdb kept only the in-frame ones, dropping some. The sample shows some 9,800 clones, about 76% of them seen only once. This sample comprised CD4+ T cells from PBMCs cultured without peptide, obtained after COVID-19 vaccination. These receptors were obtained from a human donor who received a COVID-19 vaccine.

The CDR3 DNA sequence: TGCGCCAGCAGCCAAGTCTGGGCAGGGGCCTACGAGCAGTACTTC. Its protein product is CASSQVWAGAYEQYF. The chain has TRBV4-1 and TRBJ2-7; weak D call: TRBD1 (6 bases). There are 15 residues in the CDR3. In germline, CDR1 is MGHRA, CDR2 YSYEKL. The ends were cut back, 1 base at V and 2 bases at J, with 12 bases in the middle.

This chain links TRBV6-5 with TRBJ1-2; a weak D match, TRBD1 (5 bases). Germline loops: CDR1 MNHEY, CDR2 SVGAGI. V lost 2 bases and J lost 8, with 15 bases in between. The CDR3 length is 14 residues. The CDR3 nucleotides are TGTGCCAGCAGTTACGGTCCGGGGGAACTGGGCTACACCTTC. This codes for CASSYGPGELGYTF.

The V and J genes are TRBV5-8 and TRBJ2-3; perhaps TRBD1 as D (5 bases). The V and J ends lost 5 bases and 1 base respectively, with 14 bases between them. The CDR3 length is 15 residues. CDR1 is SGHTS, CDR2 YDEGEE, per germline. CDR3 bases: TGTGCCAGCAGATCCCTAGGGGCCCGCACAGATACGCAGTATTTT. It yields the protein CASRSLGARTDTQYF.

The rearrangement uses TRBV10-3 and TRBJ2-7, with 10 bases lining up with TRBD2. CDR1 is ENHRY, CDR2 SYGVKD, per germline. The V segment lost 8 bases and the J segment 5 bases; nucleotides outside the gene matches: 9. CDR3 length: 14 residues. The CDR3 DNA reads as TGTGCCATCGGGCCAGCGGGAGGGCGAAACGAGCAGTACTTC. Translated, it gives CAIGPAGGRNEQYF.

There are a few counts of this clone. The rearrangement links TRBV19 to TRBJ2-7; D call uncertain. CDR1 and CDR2 from the germline V gene are LNHDA and SQIVND (reference sequence). The CDR3 has 14 residues. The V end was cut by 3 bases, the J end by 2 bases, with 11 bases between. CDR3 region: CASSIGVGPYEQYF. The CDR3 DNA sequence: TGTGCCAGTAGTATTGGCGTAGGCCCCTACGAGCAGTACTTC.

This clone was found a few times. This chain connects TRBV7-2 to TRBJ2-1, with 9 positions matching TRBD2. Trimming cost V 3 bases and J 6 bases; bases outside gene matches: 12. Germline CDR1 reads SGHTA; CDR2 reads FQGNSA. This CDR3 spans 17 amino acids. The CDR3 sequence is CASSFQVGLAQTNEQFF. Written as DNA, the CDR3 is TGTGCCAGCAGCTTCCAAGTCGGACTAGCGCAGACCAATGAGCAGTTCTTC.

This clone has a single count. V is TRBV19 and J is TRBJ2-1; no definite D call. The CDR3 has 12 amino acids. From germline, CDR1 is LNHDA and CDR2 SQIVND (reference sequence). The germline V and J ends were trimmed by 2 bases and 5 bases, with 4 bases remaining between them. The CDR3: CASSIRDNEQFF. In DNA, the CDR3 is TGTGCCAGTAGTATACGGGACAATGAGCAGTTCTTC.

J is TRBJ2-3 and V is TRBV11-2; perhaps TRBD2 as D (7 bases). The V end was cut by 5 bases, the J end by 14 bases, with 20 bases between. Germline lookup yields CDR1 SGHAT and CDR2 FQNNGV. This CDR3 comprises 13 residues. This chain's CDR3 is CASSPTGGRERYF. CDR3 bases: TGTGCCAGCAGCCCAACCGGGGGGCGGGAACGGTATTTT.

CDR3 nucleotide sequence: TGTGCCAGCACCCTCCGACAGGGAACAAATGAAAAACTGTTTTTT. Translated: CASTLRQGTNEKLFF. V usage is TRBV5-6 and J usage is TRBJ1-4; 7 nucleotides agree with TRBD1. Germline V gene data show CDR1 as SGHDT and CDR2 as YYEEEE. The CDR3 spans 15 residues. V trimming: 6 bases; J trimming: 5 bases; junction bases outside the gene matches: 10.

The rearrangement uses TRBV27 and TRBJ1-1; D not certain. CDR1 and CDR2 from the germline V gene are MNHEY and SMNVEV (reference sequence). V gave up 6 bases and J gave up 5 bases, with 10 bases separating them. The CDR3 runs 12 residues. CDR3 nucleotide sequence: TGTGCCAGCAGCCAACTTGGGACTGAAGCTTTCTTT. It codes for CASSQLGTEAFF.

V is TRBV6-5 and J is TRBJ2-3, with 9 bases lining up with TRBD1. Germline V gene lookup returns CDR1 MNHEY and CDR2 SVGAGI. J was trimmed by 4 bases and V by 8 bases; bases with no gene match: 7. The CDR3 covers 14 residues. CDR3 loop: CASGTGSPPDTQYF. In DNA, the CDR3 is TGTGCCAGCGGGACAGGGAGCCCCCCAGATACGCAGTATTTT.

The DNA for the CDR3 is TGTGCCAGCAGTTATCCCCTAGGGGGCGCAAAAGGAAGGTCCTACAATGAGCAGTTCTTC. Encoded protein: CASSYPLGGAKGRSYNEQFF. The rearrangement links TRBV28 to TRBJ2-1, with 7 nucleotides matching TRBD1. The germline V gene has CDR1 MDHEN and CDR2 SYDVKM. Trimming cost V 4 bases and J 1 base; bases outside gene matches: 19. This CDR3 spans 20 amino acids.

CDR3 protein: CASSFSASHSGNTIYF. CDR3 nucleotides: TGTGCCAGCAGTTTCTCGGCCAGTCACTCTGGAAACACCATATATTTT. The chain carries TRBV27 and TRBJ1-3; D is ambiguous. CDR3 length equals 16 residues. Germline assignment: CDR1 MNHEY and CDR2 SMNVEV (reference sequence). V was pared by 3 bases and J by 0 bases, with 12 bases between.

The chain couples TRBV18 to TRBJ1-5; D is unresolved. Germline CDR1 is KGHSH and CDR2 is LQKENI. V was clipped by 3 bases and J by 5 bases, with 11 bases between them. The CDR3 sequence is 14 residues long. CDR3 region: CASSPSSRDQPQHF. CDR3 DNA sequence: TGTGCCAGCTCACCGAGCTCTAGGGATCAGCCCCAGCATTTT.